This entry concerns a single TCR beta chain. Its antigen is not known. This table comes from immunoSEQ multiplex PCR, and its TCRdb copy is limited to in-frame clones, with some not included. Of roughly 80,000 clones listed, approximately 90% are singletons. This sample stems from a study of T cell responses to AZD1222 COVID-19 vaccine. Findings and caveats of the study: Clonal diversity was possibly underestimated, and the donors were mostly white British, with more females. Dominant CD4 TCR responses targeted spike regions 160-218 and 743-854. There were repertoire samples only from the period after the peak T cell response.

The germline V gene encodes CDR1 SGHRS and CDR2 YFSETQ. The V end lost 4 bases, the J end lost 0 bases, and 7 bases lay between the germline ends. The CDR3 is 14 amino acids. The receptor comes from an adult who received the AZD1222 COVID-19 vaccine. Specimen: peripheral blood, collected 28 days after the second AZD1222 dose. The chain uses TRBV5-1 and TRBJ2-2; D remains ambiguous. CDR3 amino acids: CASSGTANTGELFF. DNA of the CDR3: TGCGCCAGCAGCGGAACAGCGAACACCGGGGAGCTGTTTTTT.